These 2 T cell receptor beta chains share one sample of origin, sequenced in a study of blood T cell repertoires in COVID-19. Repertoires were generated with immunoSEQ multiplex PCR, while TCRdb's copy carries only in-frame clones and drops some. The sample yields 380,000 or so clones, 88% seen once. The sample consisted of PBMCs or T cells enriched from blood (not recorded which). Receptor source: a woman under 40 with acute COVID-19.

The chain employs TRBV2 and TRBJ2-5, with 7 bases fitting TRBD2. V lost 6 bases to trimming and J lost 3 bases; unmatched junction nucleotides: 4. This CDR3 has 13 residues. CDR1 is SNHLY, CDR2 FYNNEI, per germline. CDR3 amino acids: CASRESGEETQYF. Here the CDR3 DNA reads TGTGCCAGCAGGGAAAGCGGGGAAGAGACCCAGTACTTC.

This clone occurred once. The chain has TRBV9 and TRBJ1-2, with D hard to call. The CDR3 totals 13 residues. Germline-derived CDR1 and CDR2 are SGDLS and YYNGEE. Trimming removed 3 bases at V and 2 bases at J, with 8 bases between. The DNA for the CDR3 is TGTGCCAGCAGCGCTACAGAGAACTATGGCTACACCTTC. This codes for CASSATENYGYTF. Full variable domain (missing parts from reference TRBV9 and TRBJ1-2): DSGVTQTPKHLITATGQRVTLRCSPRSGDLSVYWYQQSLDQGLQFLIQYYNGEERAKGNILERFSAQQFPDLHSELNLSSLELGDSALYFCASSATENYGYTFGSGTRLTVV.